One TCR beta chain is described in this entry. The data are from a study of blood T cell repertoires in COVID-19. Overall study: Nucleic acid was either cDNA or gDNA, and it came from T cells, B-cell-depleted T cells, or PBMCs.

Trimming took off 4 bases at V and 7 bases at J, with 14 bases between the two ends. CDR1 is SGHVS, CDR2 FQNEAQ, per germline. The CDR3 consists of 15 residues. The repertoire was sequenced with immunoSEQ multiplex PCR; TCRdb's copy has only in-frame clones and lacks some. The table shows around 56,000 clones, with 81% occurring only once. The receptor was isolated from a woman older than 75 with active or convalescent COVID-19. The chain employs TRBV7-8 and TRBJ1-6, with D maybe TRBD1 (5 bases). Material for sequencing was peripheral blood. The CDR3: CASSSVTAYNSPLHF. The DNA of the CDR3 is TGTGCCAGCAGCTCGGTGACAGCGTACAATTCACCCCTCCACTTT.